This TCR beta chain was profiled in a study of shared clonotypes between healthy human individuals. Study as a whole: The people who gave samples were two women and a few men aged 18 to 49.

DNA at about 190 ng, tens of thousands of T cell genomes, went into sorted-subset replicate PCRs. Clones were sequenced by immunoSEQ multiplex PCR, and TCRdb holds only the in-frame ones, with some missing. The repertoire holds about 670,000 clones, with approximately 75% as singletons. The CDR3 is 14 residues long. CDR1 is SGHNT and CDR2 is YYREEE in the germline V gene (reference sequence). V dropped 4 bases and J dropped 7 bases, with 14 bases sitting between them. Sequenced material: memory CD4+ T cells sorted from blood. Subset given: CD45RA-negative fraction. The clonotype was recovered from a young woman in good health. The chain links TRBV5-4 to TRBJ2-2; weak D call: TRBD1 (7 bases). This CDR3 is CASSIAGGGGELFF. The CDR3 bases are TGTGCCAGCAGCATTGCAGGGGGAGGCGGGGAGCTGTTTTTT.